This TCR beta chain came from a study of blood T cell repertoires in COVID-19. Turning to the study itself: Samples representing acute and convalescent COVID-19 were sourced from the United States, Italy and Spain.

Per the original methods: Amplification with reference gene primers provided the estimates of nucleated cell counts. Only in-frame clones appear in the TCRdb table, and some are missing; sequencing was by immunoSEQ multiplex PCR. V, J and clone size derive from that table, while D and trimming were established from the DNA sequence. The sample lists 100,000 or so clones; 91% were seen once. V lost 3 bases and J lost 0; bases outside the gene matches: 6. The CDR3 is made up of 16 amino acids. Germline V gene data show CDR1 as MDHEN and CDR2 as SYDVKM. This receptor was taken from a man in his fifties with acute or convalescent COVID-19. This chain uses TRBV28 with TRBJ2-3; 7 nucleotides align to TRBD1. The specimen sequenced was peripheral blood. The CDR3 DNA reads TGTGCCAGCAGTTTGGGGCAGGGGGTAAGCACAGATACGCAGTATTTT. This codes for CASSLGQGVSTDTQYF.